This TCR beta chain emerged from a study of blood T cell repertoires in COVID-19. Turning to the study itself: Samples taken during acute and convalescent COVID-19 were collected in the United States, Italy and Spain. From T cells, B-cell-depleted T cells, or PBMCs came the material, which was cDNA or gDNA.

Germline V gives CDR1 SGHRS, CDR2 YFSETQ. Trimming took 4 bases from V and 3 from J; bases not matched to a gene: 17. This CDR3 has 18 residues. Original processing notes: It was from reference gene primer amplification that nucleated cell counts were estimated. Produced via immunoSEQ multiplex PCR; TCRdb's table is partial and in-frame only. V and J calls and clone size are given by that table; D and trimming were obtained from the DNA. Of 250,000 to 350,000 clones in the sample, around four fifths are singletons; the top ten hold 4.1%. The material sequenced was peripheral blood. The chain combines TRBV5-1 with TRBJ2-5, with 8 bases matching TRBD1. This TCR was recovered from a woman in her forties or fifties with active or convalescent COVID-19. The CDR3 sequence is CASSGFSPGQVPKETQYF. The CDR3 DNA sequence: TGCGCCAGCAGCGGGTTCTCCCCGGGACAGGTCCCTAAAGAGACCCAGTACTTC.